These 16 T cell receptor beta chains share one sample of origin, sequenced in a study of T cell responses to AZD1222 COVID-19 vaccine. TCRdb's table, derived via immunoSEQ multiplex PCR, lists solely in-frame clones and lacks some. The data show roughly 150,000 clones, roughly nine tenths seen once. Sequences were derived from peripheral blood, sampled on day 0 of AZD1222 vaccination. The receptor source for this set is an adult in good health.

On this clone: A junction end diverges from the germline sequence, so it may reflect a read error. The V gene is TRBV30, the J gene TRBJ2-1; 10 nucleotides agree with TRBD2. The CDR3 has 14 amino acids. CDR1 GTSNPN and CDR2 SVGIG come from the germline V gene (reference sequence). The CDR3 is CAWRSGRAYNEQFF. Written as DNA, the CDR3 is TGTGCTTGGAGGAGCGGGAGGGCCTACAATGAGCAGTTCTTC.

The rearrangement links TRBV2 to TRBJ1-1; D might be TRBD1 (5 bases). V was clipped by 3 bases and J by 3 bases, with 11 bases between them. The CDR3 is made up of 14 amino acids. CDR1 is SNHLY and CDR2 is FYNNEI in the germline V gene. The CDR3 loop is CASSDEGRDTEAFF. The CDR3 region has the DNA TGTGCCAGCAGTGATGAGGGGAGGGACACTGAAGCTTTCTTT. Full variable domain (outside the CDR3, taken from reference TRBV2 and TRBJ1-1): EPEVTQTPSHQVTQMGQEVILRCVPISNHLYFYWYRQILGQKVEFLVSFYNNEISEKSEIFDDQFSVERPDGSNFTLKIRSTKLEDSAMYFCASSDEGRDTEAFFGQGTRLTVV.

The chain combines TRBV5-4 with TRBJ2-1; D unresolved. This CDR3 has 13 residues. The V end was cut by 4 bases, the J end by 6 bases, with 11 bases between. Germline CDR1 is SGHNT and CDR2 is YYREEE (reference sequence). CDR3 in DNA: TGTGCCAGCAGCGAACCTGGGTCCAATGAGCAGTTCTTC. Translating gives CASSEPGSNEQFF. Using reference TRBV5-4 and TRBJ2-1 for the parts outside the CDR3, the full variable domain is ETGVTQSPTHLIKTRGQQVTLRCSSQSGHNTVSWYQQALGQGPQFIFQYYREEENGRGNFPPRFSGLQFPNYSSELNVNALELDDSALYLCASSEPGSNEQFFGPGTRLTVL.

The rearrangement links TRBV5-4 to TRBJ2-1, with 7 positions matching TRBD2. Germline CDR1 and CDR2: SGHNT and YYREEE (reference sequence). The CDR3 covers 18 residues. J was trimmed by 7 bases and V by 0 bases; bases with no gene match: 16. CDR3 in DNA: TGTGCCAGCAGCTTGGACGGAAGCCTAGACTTGCGGGGGAATGAGCAGTTCTTC. Amino acid sequence: CASSLDGSLDLRGNEQFF.

J is TRBJ2-5 and V is TRBV7-7; TRBD2 might be the D (6 bases). Germline CDR1 SSHAT, CDR2 FNYEAQ (reference sequence). This CDR3 is built from 14 residues. The germline V and J ends were trimmed by 4 bases and 5 bases, with 14 bases remaining between them. The CDR3 DNA follows: TGTGCCAGCAGCTCTACCGGGAGTAGCGAGACCCAGTACTTC. Translated: CASSSTGSSETQYF.

The chain combines TRBV2 with TRBJ2-3, with 13 bases that match TRBD2. Germline V gives CDR1 SNHLY, CDR2 FYNNEI. The ends lost 6 bases at V and 4 bases at J; junction bases unmatched: 4. This CDR3 contains 15 residues. The CDR3 DNA sequence: TGTGCCAGCAGGCCTGGACTAGCGGGGGCAGATACGCAGTATTTT. This codes for CASRPGLAGADTQYF. The full variable domain, rest sourced from reference TRBV2 and TRBJ2-3, is EPEVTQTPSHQVTQMGQEVILRCVPISNHLYFYWYRQILGQKVEFLVSFYNNEISEKSEIFDDQFSVERPDGSNFTLKIRSTKLEDSAMYFCASRPGLAGADTQYFGPGTRLTVL.

The chain uses TRBV7-2 and TRBJ2-6; D is ambiguous. The V end lost 6 bases, the J end lost 0 bases, and 9 bases lay between the germline ends. The CDR3 covers 15 residues. The V gene's germline CDR1 is SGHTA and CDR2 FQGNSA. CDR3 loop: CASSKSFSGANVLTF. CDR3 sequence (DNA): TGTGCCAGCAGTAAAAGCTTCTCTGGGGCCAACGTCCTGACTTTC. Using reference TRBV7-2 and TRBJ2-6 for the parts outside the CDR3, the full variable domain is GAGVSQSPSNKVTEKGKDVELRCDPISGHTALYWYRQSLGQGLEFLIYFQGNSAPDKSGLPSDRFSAERTGGSVSTLTIQRTQQEDSAVYLCASSKSFSGANVLTFGAGSRLTVL.

The chain uses TRBV19 and TRBJ2-2; weak D call: TRBD2 (6 bases). The CDR3 sequence is 16 residues long. Trimming took 10 bases from V and 3 from J, leaving 21 bases between them. The germline gives CDR1 LNHDA, CDR2 SQIVND (reference sequence). Here the CDR3 reads CATEQRRGTDTGELFF. CDR3 nucleotides: TGTGCCACAGAACAACGGAGGGGTACCGACACCGGGGAGCTGTTTTTT.

The V call is TRBV28, the J call TRBJ1-3, with 7 bases that match TRBD1. CDR1 is MDHEN and CDR2 is SYDVKM in the germline V gene. The CDR3 length is 12 residues. V lost 3 bases and J lost 7; bases outside the gene matches: 0. The CDR3: CASSLGQNTIYF. The CDR3, as DNA: TGTGCCAGCAGTTTGGGACAGAACACCATATATTTT.

This clone has a single count. The chain links TRBV5-1 to TRBJ2-1; no firm D call. V dropped 2 bases and J dropped 3 bases, with 12 bases sitting between them. Per germline, CDR1 SGHRS and CDR2 YFSETQ. The CDR3 is 15 residues long. The CDR3 DNA follows: TGCGCCAGCAGCTTCTCCACCCTAGGCTACAATGAGCAGTTCTTC. Protein: CASSFSTLGYNEQFF.

Here the CDR3 DNA reads TGTGCCAGCAGCTTTACAGCGGGACTGAGCTCCTACGAGCAGTACTTC. Amino acid sequence: CASSFTAGLSSYEQYF. V is TRBV7-2 and J is TRBJ2-7; TRBD2 matches 7 bases. With 3 bases clipped from V and 0 bases from J, the junction kept 8 bases outside the gene matches. The CDR3 extends over 16 amino acids. CDR1 SGHTA and CDR2 FQGNSA come from the germline V gene.

This chain links TRBV7-6 with TRBJ2-2; 7 positions agree with TRBD2. V was pared by 4 bases and J by 1 base, with 6 bases of the junction left unmatched. The CDR3 contains 16 residues. Germline CDR1 and CDR2: SGHVS and FNYEAQ. CDR3 in DNA: TGTGCCAGCAGCTCCCAGACTAGCAGGAACACCGGGGAGCTGTTTTTT. Translating it yields CASSSQTSRNTGELFF.

This clone showed up just once. CDR3 protein: CASSSHREGNTEAFF. The DNA of the CDR3 is TGTGCCAGCAGTTCACACAGGGAGGGGAACACTGAAGCTTTCTTT. The chain carries TRBV28 and TRBJ1-1, with a tentative D call TRBD1 (6 bases). This CDR3 is 15 amino acids long. The V gene lost 4 bases and the J gene lost 1 base, with 13 bases spanning the gap. CDR1 and CDR2 from the germline V gene are MDHEN and SYDVKM.

The rearrangement links TRBV7-8 to TRBJ2-7; D perhaps matches TRBD2 (6 bases). Trimming pared 4 bases from V and 6 bases from J, leaving 13 bases between. CDR3 length equals 13 residues. The germline gives CDR1 SGHVS, CDR2 FQNEAQ. CDR3 region: CASSSPAGSEQYF. The CDR3 DNA sequence: TGTGCCAGCAGCTCGCCGGCGGGGTCCGAGCAGTACTTC. Together with reference TRBV7-8 and TRBJ2-7, the CDR3 gives the full variable domain: GAGVSQSPRYKVAKRGQDVALRCDPISGHVSLFWYQQALGQGPEFLTYFQNEAQLDKSGLPSDRFFAERPEGSVSTLKIQRTQQEDSAVYLCASSSPAGSEQYFGPGTRLTVT.

The rearrangement uses TRBV11-2 and TRBJ2-2; possibly TRBD1 for D (6 bases). CDR3 size: 15 residues. V was shortened by 5 bases and J by 6 bases, with 16 bases between the two germline ends. Germline CDR1 is SGHAT and CDR2 is FQNNGV. This chain's CDR3 is CASSPRTVGAGELFF. CDR3 nucleotide sequence: TGTGCCAGCAGCCCCCGGACAGTGGGGGCCGGGGAGCTGTTTTTT.

The chain uses TRBV5-1 and TRBJ2-1, with D hard to call. Germline V gene sequence: CDR1 SGHRS, CDR2 YFSETQ. The CDR3 totals 15 residues. V dropped 4 bases and J dropped 1 base, with 12 bases sitting between them. This CDR3 is CASSLYDSSYNEQFF. DNA for the CDR3: TGCGCCAGCAGCCTTTACGACTCTTCCTACAATGAGCAGTTCTTC.